These T cell receptor beta chains were read from a single sample in a study of cytomegalovirus exposure and HLA in healthy donors. Only in-frame clones appear in the TCRdb table, and some are missing; sequencing was by immunoSEQ multiplex PCR. The profile shows about 200,000 clones, roughly 81% of them singletons. The source material was PBMCs. The receptors here all came from a young woman in good health and CMV-seronegative. Both conserved end residues are part of each CDR3. D genes are given only for firm matches. Clone size is not always given. Where it is, it says once, few, many or a class for expanded clones.

d_gene	v_gene	j_gene	abundance	CDR3aa	CDR3nt
-	TRBV4-2	TRBJ2-1	-	CASSQDPHLSSYNEQFF	TGTGCCAGCAGCCAAGACCCACACCTCAGCTCCTACAATGAGCAGTTCTTC
-	TRBV7-3	TRBJ2-1	once	CASSTQGSNEQFF	TGTGCCAGCAGCACTCAGGGGTCAAATGAGCAGTTCTTC
TRBD2	TRBV9	TRBJ2-7	-	CASSAGGTYEQYF	TGTGCCAGCAGCGCCGGGGGGACCTACGAGCAGTACTTC
-	TRBV5-4	TRBJ1-2	-	CASSPAARYGYTF	TGTGCCAGCAGCCCGGCGGCCCGATATGGCTACACCTTC
-	TRBV7-6	TRBJ2-3	once	CASSPNGELRDTQYF	TGTGCCAGCAGCCCGAACGGGGAGCTCAGGGATACGCAGTATTTT
TRBD2	TRBV6-6	TRBJ2-7	-	CASRPSGRETYEQYF	TGTGCCAGCAGGCCTAGCGGGAGGGAGACCTACGAGCAGTACTTC
TRBD1	TRBV5-1	TRBJ2-7	-	CASSWGQQGSGYEQYF	TGCGCCAGCAGCTGGGGGCAACAGGGGAGTGGGTACGAGCAGTACTTC
-	TRBV7-9	TRBJ2-5	few	CASRFQETQYF	TGTGCCAGCCGTTTCCAAGAGACCCAGTACTTC
-	TRBV19	TRBJ1-5	once	CASSRRDNQPQHF	TGTGCCAGTAGCCGGCGGGACAATCAGCCCCAGCATTTT
TRBD1	TRBV27	TRBJ2-7	-	CASSLVFPGQGASYEQYF	TGTGCCAGCAGTTTAGTGTTCCCTGGACAGGGGGCCTCCTACGAGCAGTACTTC
TRBD1	TRBV10-1	TRBJ1-1	-	CASSRDRGQTEAFF	TGCGCCAGCAGTAGGGACAGGGGGCAAACTGAAGCTTTCTTT
-	TRBV6-5	TRBJ2-1	-	CASSQDYNEQFF	TGTGCCAGCAGTCAGGATTACAATGAGCAGTTCTTC
-	TRBV5-6	TRBJ1-6	-	CASSLYREDSPLHF	TGTGCCAGCAGCCTATACCGGGAGGATTCACCCCTCCACTTT
-	TRBV6-6	TRBJ1-6	-	CASSYQDFSSPLHF	TGTGCCAGCAGTTACCAGGATTTCAGTTCACCCCTCCACTTT
TRBD2	TRBV5-4	TRBJ2-7	once	CASSSSAGGSSYEQYF	TGTGCCAGCAGCTCTTCAGCGGGGGGTAGCTCCTACGAGCAGTACTTC
TRBD1	TRBV19	TRBJ1-2	-	CASRGTGLNGYTF	TGTGCCAGTAGAGGGACAGGGCTGAATGGCTACACCTTC
TRBD2	TRBV2	TRBJ2-3	-	CASSHVGGELTDTQYF	TGTGCCAGCAGCCACGTGGGGGGGGAATTGACAGATACGCAGTATTTT
-	TRBV5-4	TRBJ2-3	-	CASSSYTTGDTQYF	TGTGCCAGCAGCTCCTATACGACTGGAGATACGCAGTATTTT
TRBD1	TRBV5-1	TRBJ2-7	-	CASSSTQTVQGAYEQYF	TGCGCCAGCAGCTCAACACAAACGGTCCAGGGGGCCTACGAGCAGTACTTC
TRBD1	TRBV6-1	TRBJ1-3	few	CASSDGQGTGNTIYF	TGTGCCAGCAGTGACGGACAGGGCACTGGAAACACCATATATTTT
-	TRBV27	TRBJ2-3	-	CASSLGLGFTDTQYF	TGTGCCAGCAGTTTAGGGCTGGGTTTCACAGATACGCAGTATTTT
TRBD1	TRBV5-6	TRBJ1-2	-	CASSLQGAMDGYTF	TGTGCCAGCAGCTTGCAGGGGGCAATGGATGGCTACACCTTC
-	TRBV5-4	TRBJ1-1	few	CASSSRARNTEAFF	TGTGCCAGCAGCTCGAGGGCCAGGAACACTGAAGCTTTCTTT
-	TRBV4-1	TRBJ2-1	-	CASSHAGTPYNEQFF	TGCGCCAGCAGCCATGCCGGGACTCCATACAATGAGCAGTTCTTC
-	TRBV5-1	TRBJ1-1	-	CASSGGAQGRPAEAFF	TGCGCCAGCAGCGGGGGGGCGCAGGGAAGACCTGCAGAAGCTTTCTTT
TRBD2	TRBV6-1	TRBJ2-1	-	CASREPGLAGSYNEQFF	TGTGCCAGCAGGGAACCGGGACTAGCGGGATCCTACAATGAGCAGTTCTTC
TRBD1	TRBV7-2	TRBJ2-7	-	CASSFWTPGQGEQYF	TGTGCCAGCAGCTTTTGGACACCCGGACAGGGCGAGCAGTACTTC
TRBD2	TRBV6-1	TRBJ2-3	once	CASSGQASGDYTQYF	TGTGCCAGCAGTGGCCAAGCTAGCGGGGACTATACGCAGTATTTT
TRBD1	TRBV27	TRBJ2-7	-	CASRGQGYEQYF	TGTGCCAGCAGGGGACAGGGGTACGAGCAGTACTTC
TRBD1	TRBV5-5	TRBJ1-4	-	CASSPRTGSNEKLFF	TGTGCCAGCAGCCCCAGGACAGGGAGTAATGAAAAACTGTTTTTT
-	TRBV6-6	TRBJ1-6	few	CASLPQGNNSPLHF	TGTGCCAGCCTACCGCAGGGGAATAATTCACCCCTCCACTTT
TRBD1	TRBV2	TRBJ2-7	-	CASRSRQGAKNEQYF	TGTGCCAGCAGAAGCAGACAGGGGGCTAAAAACGAGCAGTACTTC
TRBD2	TRBV11-2	TRBJ2-1	few	CASSFNDGGASEQFF	TGTGCCAGCAGCTTTAACGACGGGGGGGCCAGCGAGCAGTTCTTC
-	TRBV6-5	TRBJ1-1	-	CASRGDTSNTEAFF	TGTGCCAGCAGGGGGGACACGTCGAACACTGAAGCTTTCTTT
TRBD1	TRBV6-5	TRBJ1-2	-	CASRGTGVRSGYTF	TGTGCCAGCAGGGGGACAGGGGTTCGGTCTGGCTACACCTTC
-	TRBV10-2	TRBJ2-1	-	CASRLSLSQFF	TGCGCCAGCAGGCTAAGCTTGTCGCAGTTCTTC
-	TRBV6-1	TRBJ2-7	-	CASSEGAGVSYEQYF	TGTGCCAGCAGTGAAGGAGCGGGCGTCTCCTACGAGCAGTACTTC
-	TRBV18	TRBJ2-2	-	CASSPRIRGASTGELFF	TGTGCCAGCTCACCACGGATCCGGGGGGCGAGCACCGGGGAGCTGTTTTTT
TRBD1	TRBV27	TRBJ2-7	-	CASARQGSSYEQYF	TGTGCCAGCGCACGACAGGGGAGCTCCTACGAGCAGTACTTC
-	TRBV4-1	TRBJ2-5	-	CASSQDGALQGETQYF	TGCGCCAGCAGCCAAGATGGGGCACTGCAAGGGGAGACCCAGTACTTC
TRBD2	TRBV27	TRBJ2-1	-	CASSLTSGRLDEQFF	TGTGCCAGCAGTCTGACTAGCGGGAGGTTGGATGAGCAGTTCTTC
TRBD1	TRBV28	TRBJ1-5	-	CASSGADRVNQPQHF	TGTGCCAGCTCCGGAGCCGACAGGGTAAATCAGCCCCAGCATTTT
-	TRBV14	TRBJ2-3	-	CASSPHRGDTQYF	TGTGCCAGCAGCCCTCATAGGGGGGATACGCAGTATTTT
-	TRBV5-6	TRBJ2-7	-	CASSLGTGVLGQYF	TGTGCCAGCAGCTTGGGTACTGGAGTATTAGGGCAGTACTTC
-	TRBV7-2	TRBJ2-2	once	CASTASGLGTGELFF	TGTGCCAGCACCGCCTCGGGGTTGGGGACCGGGGAGCTGTTTTTT